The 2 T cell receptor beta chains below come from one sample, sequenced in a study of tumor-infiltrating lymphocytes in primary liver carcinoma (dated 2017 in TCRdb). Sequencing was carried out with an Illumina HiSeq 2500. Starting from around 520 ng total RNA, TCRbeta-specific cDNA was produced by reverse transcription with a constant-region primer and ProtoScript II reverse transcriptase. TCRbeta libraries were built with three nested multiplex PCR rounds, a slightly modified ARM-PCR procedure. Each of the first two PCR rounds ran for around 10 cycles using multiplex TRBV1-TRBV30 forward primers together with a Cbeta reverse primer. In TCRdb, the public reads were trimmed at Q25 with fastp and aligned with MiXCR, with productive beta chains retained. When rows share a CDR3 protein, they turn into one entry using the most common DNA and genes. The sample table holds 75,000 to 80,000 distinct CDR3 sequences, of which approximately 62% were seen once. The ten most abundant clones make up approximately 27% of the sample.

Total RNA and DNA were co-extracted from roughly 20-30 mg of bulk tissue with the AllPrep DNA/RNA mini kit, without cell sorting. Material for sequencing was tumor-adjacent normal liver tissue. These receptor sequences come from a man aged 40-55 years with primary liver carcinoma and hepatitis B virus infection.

The CDR3 reads CATSSSGRTDYNEQFF. In DNA, the CDR3 is TGTGCCACCAGCAGTAGCGGTAGGACCGATTACAATGAGCAGTTCTTC. This chain links TRBV15 with TRBJ2-1; maybe TRBD2 (6 bases). The V gene's germline CDR1 is LNHNV and CDR2 YYDKDF (reference sequence). There are 16 residues in the CDR3. With 3 bases removed from V and 4 bases from J, the gap between germline ends came to 16 bases.

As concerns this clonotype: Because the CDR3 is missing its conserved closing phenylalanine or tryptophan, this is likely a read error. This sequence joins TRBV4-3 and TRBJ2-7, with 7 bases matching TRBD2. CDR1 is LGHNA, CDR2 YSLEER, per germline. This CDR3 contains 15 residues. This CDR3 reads CASSQELAEGHGQYS. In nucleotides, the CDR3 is TGTGCCAGCAGCCAGGAGCTAGCGGAAGGGCACGGGCAGTACTCC.